Listed below are T cell receptor beta chains from one sample, sequenced in a study of PD-L1 blockade in urothelial cancer. Profiled with immunoSEQ multiplex PCR; TCRdb holds only in-frame clones, not every one. The sample yields some 120,000 clones, around 89% seen once. The specimen was PBMCs, collected around atezolizumab (anti-PD-L1) treatment. The receptors originated from a man aged 55 to 69 with urothelial cancer. CDR3s include the opening cysteine and the closing phenylalanine or tryptophan. The D gene is left open where the match is weak. The listing skips clone size in some rows; elsewhere it reads once, few, many or a size class.

clone_size	j_call	cdr3_length	v_call	d_call	cdr3_aa	cdr3_nt
.	TRBJ2-2	14	TRBV5-4	.	CASSLDSNTGELFF	TGTGCCAGCAGCCTAGATTCGAACACCGGGGAGCTGTTTTTT
.	TRBJ1-1	14	TRBV2	TRBD1	CASQRGQGGTEAFF	TGTGCCAGCCAAAGAGGACAGGGGGGAACTGAAGCTTTCTTT
.	TRBJ1-1	15	TRBV4-1	TRBD1	CASSLDRQGGTEAFF	TGCGCCAGCAGTCTGGACAGACAGGGGGGAACTGAAGCTTTCTTT
.	TRBJ2-1	15	TRBV2	.	CASSGSGSSYNEQFF	TGTGCCAGCAGCGGTAGCGGCAGCTCCTACAATGAGCAGTTCTTC
few	TRBJ2-3	15	TRBV4-2	.	CASSQVQGTEDTQYF	TGTGCCAGCAGCCAAGTGCAGGGGACGGAAGATACGCAGTATTTT
.	TRBJ2-7	14	TRBV7-3	.	CASSPEDTDYEQYF	TGTGCCAGCAGCCCAGAGGACACAGACTACGAGCAGTACTTC
.	TRBJ2-1	14	TRBV5-1	.	CASSLDGLYNEQFF	TGCGCCAGCAGCTTGGACGGACTCTACAATGAGCAGTTCTTC
.	TRBJ2-3	18	TRBV9	TRBD2	CASSPEATSGGNTDTQYF	TGTGCCAGCAGCCCAGAGGCGACTAGCGGGGGGAATACAGATACGCAGTATTTT
.	TRBJ2-4	16	TRBV7-9	.	CASSLVSGTFKNIQYF	TGTGCCAGCAGCTTAGTATCCGGGACATTTAAAAACATTCAGTACTTC
few	TRBJ2-5	13	TRBV5-1	TRBD1	CASSSDRGETQYF	TGCGCCAGCAGCTCCGACAGGGGAGAGACCCAGTACTTC
.	TRBJ1-2	13	TRBV11-2	TRBD1	CASSPGQTYGYTF	TGTGCCAGCAGCCCGGGACAGACTTATGGCTACACCTTC
.	TRBJ2-3	15	TRBV9	TRBD1	CASSVAGTGTDTQYF	TGTGCCAGCAGCGTTGCCGGGACAGGGACAGATACGCAGTATTTT
.	TRBJ2-5	16	TRBV6-5	.	CASSYSSSLAGETQYF	TGTGCCAGCAGTTACTCTAGCTCGCTGGCGGGGGAGACCCAGTACTTC
.	TRBJ2-5	16	TRBV10-1	TRBD2	CASRASGGAGKETQYF	TGCGCCAGCAGGGCTAGCGGGGGGGCTGGGAAAGAGACCCAGTACTTC
.	TRBJ1-2	14	TRBV6-1	.	CASSEWKGDYGYTF	TGTGCCAGCAGTGAATGGAAAGGGGACTATGGCTACACCTTC
.	TRBJ2-2	16	TRBV10-3	TRBD1	CAISERGQENTGELFF	TGTGCCATCAGTGAGCGGGGACAGGAGAACACCGGGGAGCTGTTTTTT
.	TRBJ2-7	15	TRBV7-2	TRBD2	CASSPLAGGPHEQYF	TGTGCCAGCAGCCCTTTAGCGGGAGGGCCTCACGAGCAGTACTTC
.	TRBJ2-1	12	TRBV5-6	.	CASSLINNEQFF	TGTGCCAGCAGCTTGATAAACAATGAGCAGTTCTTC
.	TRBJ1-2	14	TRBV14	.	CASSQEGLYYGYTF	TGTGCCAGCAGCCAAGAGGGACTCTACTATGGCTACACCTTC
.	TRBJ2-7	15	TRBV7-8	.	CASSSTGTTSYEQYF	TGTGCCAGCAGCTCCACCGGGACAACCTCCTACGAGCAGTACTTC